This T cell receptor (beta chain) was captured by sequencing in a study of CD8+CD57+ T cells in acquired aplastic anemia. Overall study: Sorted CD4+ and CD8+ cells yielded 2.5 to 3.5 ug of DNA on average.

For this clonotype: Its cognate antigen is unknown.

Profiling of TCR beta VDJ combinations and CDR3 sequences used genomic DNA as template. TCRdb itself ran the reads through MiXCR, one entry per CDR3 protein. The sample records around 250,000 distinct CDR3 sequences, roughly 82% being singletons. The study's findings and limits: Patients and controls turned out to have roughly 31 CD8+ CDR3 sequences in common.

CDR1 is SGHNT and CDR2 is YYREEE in the germline V gene (reference sequence). The CDR3 is made up of 16 amino acids. Trimming pared 1 base from V and 4 bases from J, leaving 12 bases between. Patients picked for sequencing had shown CD8+CD57+ cell expansion detected by flow cytometry. Patients, without exception, had severe acquired aplastic anemia. The blood sampling took place in patients who had so far received no therapy. This receptor was obtained from a human donor with aplastic anemia. The rearrangement uses TRBV5-4 and TRBJ2-6; no reliable D call. Material for sequencing was sorted CD4+, CD8+, or CD8+CD57+ T cells (not recorded which) from PBMCs. The CDR3 nucleotides read TGTGCCAGCAGCTTGTCCAATCGCTACGGGGCCAACGTCCTGACTTTC. Translated, it gives CASSLSNRYGANVLTF.